A single sample is the source of the 30 T cell receptor beta chains below, sequenced in a study of early T cells in non-severe SARS-CoV-2 infection. TCRdb re-called the 5' RACE reads with MiXCR, one entry per CDR3 protein. Among 45,000 to 55,000 distinct CDR3 sequences listed, 6% to 7% were seen once. The sequencing sample was made of whole blood. These receptors originate from an adult who was a healthcare worker with PCR-confirmed SARS-CoV-2 infection or an uninfected control (not recorded which).

This clonotype was counted many times. The rearrangement joins TRBV5-6 to TRBJ2-7; D is unclear. CDR3 size: 14 residues. In germline, CDR1 is SGHDT, CDR2 YYEEEE. V lost 0 bases to trimming and J lost 0 bases, with 7 bases between them. CDR3 amino acids: CASSLGPSSYEQYF. Here the CDR3 DNA reads TGTGCCAGCAGCTTGGGTCCTAGCTCCTACGAGCAGTACTTC.

The gene calls are TRBV6-1 and TRBJ2-3; D is unresolved. The germline V and J ends were trimmed by 2 bases and 3 bases, with 9 bases remaining between them. This CDR3 has 14 amino acids. Germline CDR1 is MNHNS and CDR2 is SASEGT. The CDR3 spells CASSELGRTDTQYF. The CDR3 DNA is TGTGCCAGCAGTGAACTGGGTAGAACAGATACGCAGTATTTT.

The genes are TRBV5-1 and TRBJ2-6; D ambiguous. The CDR3 has 15 amino acids. V was pared by 2 bases and J by 3 bases, with 9 bases between. Germline values: CDR1 SGHRS, CDR2 YFSETQ. The CDR3 reads CASSFETGGANVLTF. CDR3 in DNA: TGCGCCAGCAGCTTCGAGACTGGTGGGGCCAACGTCCTGACTTTC. Full variable domain (outside the CDR3, taken from reference TRBV5-1 and TRBJ2-6): KAGVTQTPRYLIKTRGQQVTLSCSPISGHRSVSWYQQTPGQGLQFLFEYFSETQRNKGNFPGRFSGRQFSNSRSEMNVSTLELGDSALYLCASSFETGGANVLTFGAGSRLTVL.

The chain recombines TRBV5-6 with TRBJ2-2; D unresolved. The germline CDR1 and CDR2 sequences are SGHDT and YYEEEE. The CDR3 loop spans 15 amino acids. The V gene lost 2 bases and the J gene lost 0 bases, with 8 bases spanning the gap. The CDR3 sequence is CASSFSPTNTGELFF. Written as DNA, the CDR3 is TGTGCCAGCAGCTTTTCCCCAACGAACACCGGGGAGCTGTTTTTT. Filled out from reference TRBV5-6 and TRBJ2-2, the complete variable domain reads DAGVTQSPTHLIKTRGQQVTLRCSPKSGHDTVSWYQQALGQGPQFIFQYYEEEERQRGNFPDRFSGHQFPNYSSELNVNALLLGDSALYLCASSFSPTNTGELFFGEGSRLTVL.

This clonotype was detected many times. The gene calls are TRBV12-3 or TRBV12-4 and TRBJ2-3; 7 bases are a match to TRBD1. This CDR3 region has 14 residues. Trimming removed 6 bases from V and 2 bases from J; junction bases left unmatched: 5. CDR3 sequence reads: CASSRGTATDTQYF. DNA of the CDR3: TGTGCCAGCAGCCGAGGGACAGCCACAGATACGCAGTATTTT.

This clonotype was observed a handful of times. The chain has TRBV4-3 and TRBJ1-2; the D is unclear. This CDR3 region has 14 residues. Trimming removed 0 bases at V and 3 bases at J, with 8 bases between. The germline CDR1 and CDR2 sequences are LGHNA and YSLEER. DNA of the CDR3: TGCGCCAGCAGCCAAGATCGCATATACTATGGCTACACCTTC. Protein: CASSQDRIYYGYTF.

This clonotype came up a few times. The rearrangement joins TRBV10-3 to TRBJ2-7, with TRBD1 as a possible D gene (6 bases). Germline assignment: CDR1 ENHRY and CDR2 SYGVKD. The CDR3 loop spans 14 amino acids. Trimming pared 6 bases from V and 2 bases from J, leaving 14 bases between. CDR3 protein: CAIRGADRAYEQYF. Here the CDR3 DNA reads TGTGCCATCAGGGGGGCGGACAGAGCCTACGAGCAGTACTTC.

This clonotype was found many times. The genes are TRBV7-9 and TRBJ2-3, with TRBD1 matching 7 bases. V shed 1 base, J shed 6 bases, and the junction held 4 bases outside the gene matches. Per germline, CDR1 SEHNR and CDR2 FQNEAQ (reference sequence). The CDR3 contains 14 residues. CDR3 sequence reads: CASSLVTGKDTQYF. CDR3 nucleotide sequence: TGTGCCAGCAGCTTAGTGACAGGGAAGGATACGCAGTATTTT.

The chain uses TRBV20-1 and TRBJ1-5, with 8 bases lining up with TRBD1. This CDR3 spans 17 amino acids. Germline CDR1 reads DFQATT; CDR2 reads SNEGSKA (reference sequence). Trimming at V came to 3 bases and at J to 0 bases, leaving 10 bases not matched to a gene. Here the CDR3 reads CSARGGTGRYSNQPQHF. CDR3 nucleotide sequence: TGCAGTGCTAGGGGGGGGACAGGTCGATATAGCAATCAGCCCCAGCATTTT.

The chain recombines TRBV5-5 with TRBJ1-1; no definite D call. The CDR3 length is 11 residues. Germline CDR1 and CDR2: SGHKS and YYEKEE (reference sequence). V dropped 0 bases and J dropped 10 bases, with 7 bases sitting between them. The CDR3 DNA reads TGTGCCAGCAGCTTGGAACTCACAGCTTTCTTT. It codes for CASSLELTAFF.

This clonotype appeared many times. The chain is built from TRBV11-2 and TRBJ1-1; D not certain. Per germline, CDR1 SGHAT and CDR2 FQNNGV. This CDR3 comprises 15 residues. The germline V and J ends were trimmed by 2 bases and 1 base, with 11 bases remaining between them. This CDR3 is CASSLFPDPNTEAFF. The CDR3 DNA is TGTGCCAGCAGCTTATTTCCAGACCCGAACACTGAAGCTTTCTTT. The full variable domain, in which reference TRBV11-2 and TRBJ1-1 provide the parts outside the CDR3, is EAGVAQSPRYKIIEKRQSVAFWCNPISGHATLYWYQQILGQGPKLLIQFQNNGVVDDSQLPKDRFSAERLKGVDSTLKIQPAKLEDSAVYLCASSLFPDPNTEAFFGQGTRLTVV.

This clonotype came up a few times. This sequence joins TRBV6-6 and TRBJ1-1; the D is unclear. Germline lookup yields CDR1 MNHNY and CDR2 SVGAGI (reference sequence). The CDR3 is 15 amino acids. The ends were cut back, 5 bases at V and 4 bases at J, with 17 bases in the middle. CDR3 sequence reads: CASSPSRPEGTEAFF. The CDR3 coding sequence is TGTGCCAGCAGTCCGTCTCGACCGGAGGGCACTGAAGCTTTCTTT.

This clonotype was detected many times. CDR3 bases: TGCGCCAGCAGCCCGACTAGCGGGGGGGCCAGGTATGCAGATACGCAGTATTTT. Protein product: CASSPTSGGARYADTQYF. V gene TRBV4-1 combines with J gene TRBJ2-3, with 14 bases matching TRBD2. Losses at the gene ends were 4 bases for V and 4 bases for J; bases not matched to a gene: 10. The CDR3 is 18 residues long. Germline lookup yields CDR1 MGHRA and CDR2 YSYEKL.

This clonotype was observed a few times. For the CDR3, the DNA is TGTGCCAGCAGTGAAGTTCGTGGTTACGGGGAGCTGTTTTTT. Protein: CASSEVRGYGELFF. The chain links TRBV6-1 to TRBJ2-2; D is ambiguous. Germline CDR1 and CDR2: MNHNS and SASEGT. The CDR3 sequence is 14 residues long. The V gene lost 1 base and the J gene lost 7 bases, with 10 bases spanning the gap.

This clonotype appeared once. This chain uses TRBV7-9 with TRBJ1-2; 9 nucleotides align to TRBD1. The CDR3 is 16 residues long. V trimming: 5 bases; J trimming: 6 bases; junction bases outside the gene matches: 13. Germline assignment: CDR1 SEHNR and CDR2 FQNEAQ (reference sequence). CDR3 sequence reads: CASSKMAGQGGDGYTF. The CDR3 DNA follows: TGTGCCAGCAGCAAAATGGCGGGACAGGGTGGAGATGGCTACACCTTC. The entire variable domain, with the rest obtained from reference TRBV7-9 and TRBJ1-2, is as follows: DTGVSQNPRHKITKRGQNVTFRCDPISEHNRLYWYRQTLGQGPEFLTYFQNEAQLEKSRLLSDRFSAERPKGSFSTLEIQRTEQGDSAMYLCASSKMAGQGGDGYTFGSGTRLTVV.

This clonotype was observed a handful of times. The chain uses TRBV12-3 or TRBV12-4 and TRBJ1-6, with a weak D call TRBD1 (5 bases). CDR3 length equals 21 residues. V was clipped by 3 bases and J by 1 base, with 25 bases between them. CDR3 DNA: TGTGCCAGCAGTTTTGGCCCGCCGGCAGGGTTTGATAAGTCCTATAATTCACCCCTCCACTTT. Amino acids: CASSFGPPAGFDKSYNSPLHF.

About this clonotype itself: A much larger clone is a single base away; this may be a read error. The chain is built from TRBV10-3 and TRBJ2-3; the D gene could be TRBD1 or TRBD2 (5 bases each). CDR1 and CDR2 from the germline V gene are ENHRY and SYGVKD. There are 15 residues in the CDR3. CDR3 in amino acids: CTSAETGRSTDTQYF. CDR3 in DNA: TGTACCTCCGCTGAAACGGGACGTAGCACAGATACGCAGTATTTT.

This chain uses TRBV7-9 with TRBJ1-2; the match to TRBD1 covers 9 bases. Germline assignment: CDR1 SEHNR and CDR2 FQNEAQ (reference sequence). J lost 6 bases, V lost 5 bases, and 4 bases had no gene match. The CDR3 is made up of 13 amino acids. Written as DNA, the CDR3 is TGTGCCAGCAGCCCTACAGGGGGCGATGGCTACACCTTC. Its protein is CASSPTGGDGYTF.

CDR3 in amino acids: CASSERPRDSPLHF. Written as DNA, the CDR3 is TGTGCCAGCAGTGAACGTCCGCGGGATTCACCCCTCCACTTT. This chain uses TRBV6-1 with TRBJ1-6; D remains unclear. Germline CDR1 MNHNS, CDR2 SASEGT. This CDR3 has 14 amino acids. V was pared by 2 bases and J by 8 bases, with 10 bases between.

This clonotype was seen many times. The chain combines TRBV20-1 with TRBJ1-1, with D possibly TRBD1 on 5 matching bases. Germline V gene sequence: CDR1 DFQATT, CDR2 SNEGSKA (reference sequence). This CDR3 contains 16 residues. Trimming removed 6 bases from V and 0 bases from J, with 20 bases in between. CDR3 protein: CSATVIRGGMNTEAFF. As DNA, the CDR3 is TGCAGTGCCACGGTTATCCGGGGCGGGATGAACACTGAAGCTTTCTTT.

This clonotype was counted many times. The chain combines TRBV30 with TRBJ2-3; TRBD1 aligns across 12 bases. This CDR3 comprises 15 residues. CDR1 GTSNPN and CDR2 SVGIG come from the germline V gene (reference sequence). The trim removed 3 bases at V and 4 bases at J, leaving 5 bases unmatched. The CDR3 DNA reads as TGTGCCTGGAGCATGGGGACAGGGGGCCCAGATACGCAGTATTTT. Protein: CAWSMGTGGPDTQYF.

This clonotype was counted ten times or more. The chain is built from TRBV29-1 and TRBJ1-1, with 8 bases that match TRBD1. Germline trimming cut 5 bases from V and 5 bases from J; bases unmatched to any gene: 1. CDR3 length: 11 amino acids. Germline V gene lookup returns CDR1 SQVTM and CDR2 ANQGSEA. Here the CDR3 reads CSVNRGTEAFF. Written as DNA, the CDR3 is TGCAGCGTTAACAGGGGGACTGAAGCTTTCTTT.

This clonotype appeared many times. The rearrangement links TRBV15 to TRBJ2-3, with D perhaps TRBD1 (5 bases). CDR1 and CDR2 (germline): LNHNV, YYDKDF (reference sequence). The CDR3 totals 12 residues. V lost 5 bases and J 8 bases, leaving 11 bases between the germline ends. CDR3 nucleotide sequence: TGTGCCACCAGCCCTGGACATTTTACGCAGTATTTT. Amino acid sequence: CATSPGHFTQYF.

At least ten counts were recorded for this clonotype. The chain joins TRBV20-1 to TRBJ2-1, with TRBD2 as a possible D gene (6 bases). The CDR3 covers 13 residues. The germline gives CDR1 DFQATT, CDR2 SNEGSKA (reference sequence). With 6 bases removed from V and 6 bases from J, the gap between germline ends came to 15 bases. The CDR3 here is CSAPGGEGNEQFF. The CDR3 bases are TGCAGTGCCCCCGGAGGGGAAGGCAATGAGCAGTTCTTC.

Ten or more counts support this clonotype. This sequence joins TRBV9 and TRBJ2-2; maybe TRBD1 (5 bases). Germline V gene data show CDR1 as SGDLS and CDR2 as YYNGEE. Trimming cost V 7 bases and J 4 bases, with 8 bases left between them. The CDR3 sequence is 12 residues long. The CDR3 bases are TGTGCCAGCGGGGCGATCACCGGGGAGCTGTTTTTT. It encodes CASGAITGELFF.

This clonotype has just a few counts. The chain couples TRBV3-1 to TRBJ2-7, with 8 bases aligning to TRBD1. This CDR3 comprises 11 residues. The V gene's germline CDR1 is LGHDT and CDR2 YNNKEL (reference sequence). V gave up 4 bases and J gave up 12 bases; unmatched junction bases: 5. The CDR3 region has the DNA TGTGCCAGCAGCCTTCAGGGGGCGACGTACTTC. Translating it yields CASSLQGATYF.

This clonotype was picked up many times. The rearrangement uses TRBV13 and TRBJ1-2; 7 positions match TRBD1. There are 16 residues in the CDR3. The germline gives CDR1 PRHDT, CDR2 FYEKMQ (reference sequence). Unmatched junction bases numbered 12, after V lost 5 bases and J lost 3 bases. CDR3 nucleotides: TGTGCCAGCAGCAGACTATCCAGGGACAGCGACTATGGCTACACCTTC. It yields the protein CASSRLSRDSDYGYTF.

The chain carries TRBV7-2 and TRBJ2-7, with D unclear. Deletions cut 2 bases from V and 7 bases from J, with 18 bases between. The CDR3 has 15 residues. Germline assignment: CDR1 SGHTA and CDR2 FQGNSA. The CDR3 DNA reads as TGTGCCAGCAGCTTATTCGGAACCTCCAACGGGGAGCAGTACTTC. Protein sequence: CASSLFGTSNGEQYF.

The chain has TRBV20-1 and TRBJ2-3; 8 positions match TRBD2. Germline CDR1 and CDR2: DFQATT and SNEGSKA (reference sequence). The CDR3 has 17 amino acids. V shed 3 bases and J 0 bases; nucleotides not matched to a gene: 11. Here the CDR3 DNA reads TGCAGTGCTAGGGTTCGCGGGGGGAAACCTAGCACAGATACGCAGTATTTT. Encoded protein: CSARVRGGKPSTDTQYF.

This clonotype appeared many times. The chain joins TRBV2 to TRBJ2-2; 8 nucleotides line up with TRBD1. CDR1 and CDR2 (germline): SNHLY, FYNNEI. J was trimmed by 4 bases and V by 5 bases; bases with no gene match: 9. The CDR3 totals 16 residues. For the CDR3, the DNA is TGTGCCAGCAGTTTTGACAGGGGTCATCGCACCGGGGAGCTGTTTTTT. Protein: CASSFDRGHRTGELFF.